One sample yielded the 4 T cell receptor beta chains listed below, sequenced in a study of tumor-infiltrating lymphocytes in primary liver carcinoma. From around 520 ng of total RNA, TCR beta-specific cDNA was reverse-transcribed using a constant-region primer. A slightly modified ARM-PCR protocol with three nested multiplex PCR rounds produced these TCR beta libraries. The study ran its first two PCR rounds for around 9 cycles each, using TRBV1-TRBV30 forward primers and a C-beta reverse primer. MiXCR, applied by TCRdb to the multiplex PCR reads, yields one record per CDR3 protein. This sample has approximately 73,000 distinct CDR3 sequences, with over 55% found just once. Unsorted bulk tissue, 20-30 mg of it, served as the source for co-extraction of RNA and DNA. The sequenced sample consisted of liver tumor tissue from sampling region 4. Indicated subset: tumor region T4, right-lateral pole. All receptors come from a woman in her fifties or sixties with primary liver carcinoma and hepatitis B virus infection.

A note on this clonotype: One end of the junction is discordant with germline, which a read error may explain. This sequence joins TRBV6-5 and TRBJ1-5; 8 positions agree with TRBD1. Germline-derived CDR1 and CDR2 are MNHEY and SVGAGI. The CDR3 covers 14 residues. The chain's CDR3 is CASSGRQGNQPQHF. The CDR3, as DNA: TGCGCCAGCAGCGGACGACAGGGGAATCAGCCCCAGCATTTT.

Worth noting for this clonotype: A much larger clone lies one base from this, so it may be a read error. In this CDR3 the conserved last residue, phenylalanine or tryptophan, is missing, so a read error is likely. The rearrangement uses TRBV5-6 and TRBJ2-5; D is perhaps TRBD2 (6 bases). Germline V gene lookup returns CDR1 SGHDT and CDR2 YYEEEE. Trimming removed 0 bases at V and 7 bases at J, with 13 bases between. The CDR3 spans 14 residues. The chain's CDR3 is CASSLGRDFGTQYL. CDR3 coding DNA: TGTGCCAGCAGCTTGGGGCGGGACTTTGGGACCCAGTACCTC.

The chain links TRBV29-1 to TRBJ2-3; 7 bases are shared with TRBD2. The germline CDR1 and CDR2 sequences are SQVTM and ANQGSEA. The CDR3 is 14 residues long. DNA for the CDR3: TGCAGTGTGTCGGGGCGGGGGATCATAGATACGCAGTATTTT. This encodes CSVSGRGIIDTQYF.

This clonotype was seen repeatedly, ten times or more. This chain uses TRBV28 with TRBJ2-7; tentatively, D is TRBD1 (6 bases). Germline V gene sequence: CDR1 MDHEN, CDR2 SYDVKM. The CDR3 loop spans 13 amino acids. The V end lost 6 bases, the J end lost 7 bases, and 16 bases lay between the germline ends. CDR3 sequence (DNA): TGTGCCAGCAGCTTGACAGGCGTCGGGGAGCAGTACTTC. Its translation: CASSLTGVGEQYF.